One sample yielded the 23 T cell receptor beta chains listed below, sequenced in a study of type 1 and type 2 diabetes patients. Amplification started from genomic DNA. Amplification of the beta chain CDR3 used 30 forward and 13 reverse multiplex primers. TCRdb ran MiXCR on the multiplex PCR reads and lists one entry per CDR3 protein. In the table there are 250,000 or so distinct CDR3 sequences, roughly 50% of which are singletons. Material for sequencing was peripheral blood mononuclear cells (PBMCs). Source of these receptors: a man between 18 and 29 years old with type 2 diabetes.

This clonotype came up a few times. The gene calls are TRBV7-9 and TRBJ1-2, with D possibly TRBD1 on 6 matching bases. This CDR3 has 15 residues. The germline V gene has CDR1 SEHNR and CDR2 FQNEAQ (reference sequence). Trimming stripped 4 bases from V and 4 bases from J, with 16 bases between. The CDR3: CASSSSGQETYGYTF. The CDR3 DNA is TGTGCCAGCAGCTCCTCGGGACAAGAAACCTATGGCTACACCTTC.

The V and J genes are TRBV27 and TRBJ2-3; 7 nucleotides agree with TRBD2. CDR1 and CDR2 (germline): MNHEY, SMNVEV (reference sequence). The V gene end was trimmed by 4 bases and the J gene end by 1 base; junction bases not matched to a gene: 5. This CDR3 region has 15 residues. DNA of the CDR3: TGTGCCAGCAGTTCAACGGGAGGTGGCACAGATACGCAGTATTTT. Encoded protein: CASSSTGGGTDTQYF.

V gene TRBV5-1 combines with J gene TRBJ2-3; 7 nucleotides line up with TRBD2. The CDR3 contains 15 residues. Germline CDR1 reads SGHRS; CDR2 reads YFSETQ. After removal of 1 base from V and 1 base from J, the junction contained 3 bases not matched to a gene. CDR3 DNA sequence: TGCGCCAGCAGCTTGAGCGGGGAAGGCACAGATACGCAGTATTTT. It yields the protein CASSLSGEGTDTQYF.

This clonotype occurred a few times. The chain has TRBV12-3 or TRBV12-4 and TRBJ1-6, with D possibly being TRBD1 (5 bases). Trimming cost V 6 bases and J 9 bases, with 21 bases left between them. This CDR3 contains 16 residues. As DNA, the CDR3 is TGTGCCAGCAGCAACCTCAGGGTAAGAGGGACTTCACCCCTCCACTTT. Amino acid sequence: CASSNLRVRGTSPLHF.

V usage is TRBV7-9 and J usage is TRBJ2-2, with TRBD1 matching over 7 bases. Germline loops: CDR1 SEHNR, CDR2 FQNEAQ (reference sequence). This CDR3 has 17 amino acids. J gave up 0 bases and V 5 bases, and 9 bases lay outside the gene matches. The CDR3, as DNA: TGTGCCAGCAGCGCCAACCCGGACAGGCCGAACACCGGGGAGCTGTTTTTT. This codes for CASSANPDRPNTGELFF.

This clonotype came up a few times. This chain uses TRBV15 with TRBJ2-7, with a weak D call TRBD2 (6 bases). The CDR3 covers 13 residues. Germline V CDR1 and CDR2: LNHNV, YYDKDF (reference sequence). Trimming removed 11 bases at V and 1 base at J, with 15 bases between. This CDR3 is CAASEGSSYEQYF. CDR3 nucleotides: TGTGCCGCATCGGAGGGGTCTTCCTACGAGCAGTACTTC.

This clonotype was found a few times. The chain uses TRBV13 and TRBJ2-7; D may be TRBD1 (6 bases). Germline values: CDR1 PRHDT, CDR2 FYEKMQ (reference sequence). The CDR3 length is 15 residues. The V end lost 7 bases, the J end lost 2 bases, and 18 bases lay between the germline ends. CDR3 region: CASTTRDTYPYEQYF. The CDR3, as DNA: TGTGCCAGCACTACCCGGGACACTTACCCCTACGAGCAGTACTTC.

This clonotype appeared many times. This sequence joins TRBV19 and TRBJ2-7, with 9 bases lining up with TRBD1. The CDR3 covers 15 residues. Trimming at V came to 5 bases and at J to 3 bases, leaving 8 bases not matched to a gene. The germline CDR1 and CDR2 sequences are LNHDA and SQIVND (reference sequence). The CDR3 bases are TGTGCCAGTAGTGTACAGGGGGCGCGCGTCTACGAGCAGTACTTC. It codes for CASSVQGARVYEQYF.

This clonotype was recorded at least ten times. The chain carries TRBV10-3 and TRBJ1-1; D is ambiguous. This CDR3 contains 11 residues. V was pared by 1 base and J by 8 bases, with 5 bases between. From germline, CDR1 is ENHRY and CDR2 SYGVKD. The CDR3 nucleotides are TGTGCCATCAGTGAGTTTAGGGAAGCTTTCTTT. This encodes CAISEFREAFF.

This rearrangement joins TRBV19 to TRBJ1-2; D not certain. CDR3 size: 11 residues. The V and J ends lost 6 bases and 3 bases respectively, with 5 bases between them. Germline CDR1 reads LNHDA; CDR2 reads SQIVND (reference sequence). This CDR3 is CASREYYGYTF. The CDR3 DNA reads as TGTGCCAGTAGGGAGTACTATGGCTACACCTTC.

The chain joins TRBV29-1 to TRBJ2-2, with 7 bases identical to TRBD1. The CDR3 extends over 13 amino acids. J gave up 7 bases and V 3 bases, and 5 bases lay outside the gene matches. CDR1 and CDR2 (germline): SQVTM, ANQGSEA. CDR3 residues: CSVEYRGNGELFF. CDR3 DNA sequence: TGCAGCGTTGAGTACAGGGGAAACGGGGAGCTGTTTTTT.

The chain carries TRBV28 and TRBJ1-5; D perhaps matches TRBD1 (5 bases). Germline CDR1 reads MDHEN; CDR2 reads SYDVKM. Trimming stripped 10 bases from V and 7 bases from J, with 17 bases between. The CDR3 length is 13 residues. The CDR3 spells CATIDGGNQPQHF. The CDR3 DNA reads TGTGCCACCATCGACGGGGGGAACCAGCCCCAGCATTTT.

This chain connects TRBV7-8 to TRBJ2-7, with a weak D call TRBD1 (7 bases). Looked up from germline, CDR1 is SGHVS and CDR2 is FQNEAQ. The germline V and J ends were trimmed by 5 bases and 3 bases, with 11 bases remaining between them. This CDR3 has 13 residues. The CDR3 sequence is CASSQGGYYEQYF. In DNA form, the CDR3 reads TGTGCCAGCAGCCAGGGGGGATACTACGAGCAGTACTTC.

The chain combines TRBV2 with TRBJ1-6, with TRBD1 as a possible D gene (6 bases). Trimming took 6 bases from V and 7 from J, leaving 19 bases between them. The CDR3 totals 16 residues. Germline-derived CDR1 and CDR2 are SNHLY and FYNNEI. In nucleotides, the CDR3 is TGTGCCAGCAGCCAAGATCGTGGGGACATAAATTCACCCCTCCACTTT. Protein sequence: CASSQDRGDINSPLHF. The whole variable domain, filled in from reference TRBV2 and TRBJ1-6, reads EPEVTQTPSHQVTQMGQEVILRCVPISNHLYFYWYRQILGQKVEFLVSFYNNEISEKSEIFDDQFSVERPDGSNFTLKIRSTKLEDSAMYFCASSQDRGDINSPLHFGNGTRLTVT.

The chain combines TRBV7-3 with TRBJ2-7, with D uncertain. CDR1 and CDR2 from the germline V gene are SGHTA and FQGTGA. The germline V and J ends were trimmed by 3 bases and 1 base, with 19 bases remaining between them. This CDR3 has 17 amino acids. In DNA, the CDR3 is TGTGCCAGCAGCTTTTATTCGGCGACAATAGAGTCCTACGAGCAGTACTTC. Translating it yields CASSFYSATIESYEQYF.

Concerning this clonotype itself: Germline is not matched at one junction end, which may reflect a read error. The rearrangement links TRBV14 to TRBJ2-7; D call uncertain. Germline V gene data show CDR1 as SGHDN and CDR2 as FVKESK. The CDR3 extends over 12 amino acids. The CDR3: CASSQSSHERYF. The CDR3 region has the DNA TGTGCCAGCAGCCAAAGTTCCCACGAGCGGTACTTC.

V usage is TRBV24-1 and J usage is TRBJ2-1; D tentatively reads TRBD1 or TRBD2 (5 bases each). The CDR3 runs 14 residues. V was pared by 7 bases and J by 9 bases, with 18 bases between. CDR1 and CDR2 from the germline V gene are KGHDR and SFDVKD. CDR3 sequence reads: CATSYSKGPLEQFF. As DNA, the CDR3 is TGTGCCACCAGCTACAGTAAGGGACCCCTTGAGCAGTTCTTC.

The V and J genes are TRBV7-2 and TRBJ2-5, with D possibly matching TRBD2 (5 bases). The germline V gene encodes CDR1 SGHTA and CDR2 FQGNSA. CDR3 length: 14 residues. V shed 4 bases and J shed 3 bases, with 12 bases lying between them. In DNA form, the CDR3 reads TGTGCCAGCAGCTCGACTACCCCAGAAGAGACCCAGTACTTC. Encoded protein: CASSSTTPEETQYF.

The J gene is TRBJ1-6, the V gene TRBV2, with D uncertain. V lost 6 bases and J 8 bases, leaving 14 bases between the germline ends. The CDR3 has 14 amino acids. Germline loops: CDR1 SNHLY, CDR2 FYNNEI. CDR3 amino acids: CASRTDEDYSPLHF. The DNA for the CDR3 is TGTGCCAGCAGAACAGACGAGGACTATTCACCCCTCCACTTT.

This clonotype has at least ten counts. The chain joins TRBV2 to TRBJ1-1, with D unclear. CDR1 and CDR2 (germline): SNHLY, FYNNEI. The CDR3 has 14 residues. V was cut by 8 bases and J by 0 bases, with 13 bases left in between. This chain's CDR3 is CASYNPQMNTEAFF. The CDR3, as DNA: TGTGCCAGCTACAACCCCCAAATGAACACTGAAGCTTTCTTT. The whole variable domain, filled in from reference TRBV2 and TRBJ1-1, reads EPEVTQTPSHQVTQMGQEVILRCVPISNHLYFYWYRQILGQKVEFLVSFYNNEISEKSEIFDDQFSVERPDGSNFTLKIRSTKLEDSAMYFCASYNPQMNTEAFFGQGTRLTVV.

This clonotype was counted a single time. This sequence joins TRBV2 and TRBJ1-1; TRBD1 might be the D (5 bases). CDR1 SNHLY and CDR2 FYNNEI come from the germline V gene. The CDR3 is made up of 15 amino acids. Trimming left V 5 bases short and J 6 bases short, with 19 bases between. The CDR3 nucleotides read TGTGCCAGCAGTTTGAACCTCCATGGGGCGCCTGAAGCTTTCTTT. Protein sequence: CASSLNLHGAPEAFF.

This clonotype has just a few counts. This rearrangement joins TRBV10-3 to TRBJ1-2, with unresolved D. The CDR3 has 11 residues. Per the germline V gene, CDR1 is ENHRY and CDR2 is SYGVKD. The germline V and J ends were trimmed by 8 bases and 6 bases, with 10 bases remaining between them. The DNA of the CDR3 is TGTGCCATCGGTTCGCGGGATGGCTACACCTTC. Translating it yields CAIGSRDGYTF.

This clonotype has only one observation. The J gene is TRBJ2-3, the V gene TRBV12-3 or TRBV12-4; 7 bases are a match to TRBD1. The V gene end was trimmed by 2 bases and the J gene end by 5 bases; junction bases not matched to a gene: 4. The CDR3 is made up of 14 amino acids. In nucleotides, the CDR3 is TGTGCCAGCAGTTTAATACAGGGGTTAGATACGCAGTATTTT. It codes for CASSLIQGLDTQYF.